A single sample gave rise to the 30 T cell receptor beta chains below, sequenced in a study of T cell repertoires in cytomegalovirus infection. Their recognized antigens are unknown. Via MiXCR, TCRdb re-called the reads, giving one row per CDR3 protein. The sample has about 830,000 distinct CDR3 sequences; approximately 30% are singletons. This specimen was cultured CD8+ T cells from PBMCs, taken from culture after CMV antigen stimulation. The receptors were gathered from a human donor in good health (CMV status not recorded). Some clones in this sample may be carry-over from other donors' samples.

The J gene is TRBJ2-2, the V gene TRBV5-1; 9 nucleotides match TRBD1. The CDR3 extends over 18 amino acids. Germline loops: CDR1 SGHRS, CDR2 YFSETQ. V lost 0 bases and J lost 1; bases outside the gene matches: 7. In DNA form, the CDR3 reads TGCGCCAGCAGCTTGGCCGGACAGGGGAGTGGGAACACCGGGGAGCTGTTTTTT. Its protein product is CASSLAGQGSGNTGELFF.

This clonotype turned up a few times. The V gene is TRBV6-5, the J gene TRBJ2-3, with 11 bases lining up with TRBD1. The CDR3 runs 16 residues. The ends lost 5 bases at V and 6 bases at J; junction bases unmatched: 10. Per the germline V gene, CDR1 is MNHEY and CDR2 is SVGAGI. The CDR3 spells CASSPGQGVATDTQYF. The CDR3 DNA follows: TGTGCCAGCAGTCCGGGACAGGGGGTCGCTACTGATACGCAGTATTTT.

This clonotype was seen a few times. CDR3 sequence reads: CASSSSGLQPQHF. Written as DNA, the CDR3 is TGTGCCAGCAGTTCATCAGGACTTCAGCCCCAGCATTTT. This chain connects TRBV27 to TRBJ1-5; no reliable D call. V shed 4 bases and J shed 6 bases, with 10 bases lying between them. Per the germline V gene, CDR1 is MNHEY and CDR2 is SMNVEV (reference sequence). The CDR3 has 13 residues.

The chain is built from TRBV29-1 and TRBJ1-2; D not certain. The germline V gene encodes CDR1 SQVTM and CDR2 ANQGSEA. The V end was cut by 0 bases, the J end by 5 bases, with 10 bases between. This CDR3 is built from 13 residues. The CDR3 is CSVEERVPYGYTF. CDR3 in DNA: TGCAGCGTTGAAGAACGGGTCCCATATGGCTACACCTTC.

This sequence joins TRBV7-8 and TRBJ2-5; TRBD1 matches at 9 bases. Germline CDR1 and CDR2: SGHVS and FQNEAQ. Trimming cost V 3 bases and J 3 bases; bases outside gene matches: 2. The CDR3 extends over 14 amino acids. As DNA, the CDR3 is TGTGCCAGCAGCTTTGACAGGGGGAAAGAGACCCAGTACTTC. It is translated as CASSFDRGKETQYF.

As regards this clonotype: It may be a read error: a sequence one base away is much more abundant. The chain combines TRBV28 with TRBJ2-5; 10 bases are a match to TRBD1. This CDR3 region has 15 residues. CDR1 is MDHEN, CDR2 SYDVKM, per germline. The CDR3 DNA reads TGTGTCAGCAGTGCTCGGGACAGGGGCCGGGAGACCCAGTACTTC. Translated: CVSSARDRGRETQYF.

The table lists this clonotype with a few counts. CDR3 sequence reads: CASSSTGENTEAFF. The CDR3 DNA is TGTGCCAGTAGTTCAACAGGGGAGAACACTGAAGCTTTCTTT. The gene calls are TRBV19 and TRBJ1-1, with 7 bases matching TRBD1. The CDR3 is made up of 14 amino acids. V lost 5 bases and J lost 1; bases outside the gene matches: 4. The germline gives CDR1 LNHDA, CDR2 SQIVND (reference sequence).

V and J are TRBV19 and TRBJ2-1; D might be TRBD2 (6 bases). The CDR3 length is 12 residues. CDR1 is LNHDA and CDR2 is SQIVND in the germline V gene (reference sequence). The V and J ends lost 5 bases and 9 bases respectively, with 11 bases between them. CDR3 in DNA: TGTGCCAGTAGTGCTGGGGAGGCTGAGCAGTTCTTC. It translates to CASSAGEAEQFF.

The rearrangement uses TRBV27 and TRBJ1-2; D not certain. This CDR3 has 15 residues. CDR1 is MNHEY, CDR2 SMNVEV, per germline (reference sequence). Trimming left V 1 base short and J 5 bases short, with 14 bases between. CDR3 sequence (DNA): TGTGCCAGCAGTTTATACCCCGAATTGGAATATGGCTACACCTTC. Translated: CASSLYPELEYGYTF.

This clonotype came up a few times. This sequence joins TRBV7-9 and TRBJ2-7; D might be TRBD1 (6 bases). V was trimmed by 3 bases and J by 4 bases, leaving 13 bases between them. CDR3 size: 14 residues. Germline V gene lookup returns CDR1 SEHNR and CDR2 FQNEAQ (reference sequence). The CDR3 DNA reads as TGTGCCAGCAGCTTGGGACAAGTCCCTTACGAGCAGTACGTC. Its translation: CASSLGQVPYEQYV.

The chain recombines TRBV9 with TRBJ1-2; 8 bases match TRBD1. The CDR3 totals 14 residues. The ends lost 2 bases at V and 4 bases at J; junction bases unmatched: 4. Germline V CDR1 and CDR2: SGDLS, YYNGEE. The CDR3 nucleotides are TGTGCCAGCAGCGTTACAGGGGGGACCTATGGCTACACCTTC. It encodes CASSVTGGTYGYTF.

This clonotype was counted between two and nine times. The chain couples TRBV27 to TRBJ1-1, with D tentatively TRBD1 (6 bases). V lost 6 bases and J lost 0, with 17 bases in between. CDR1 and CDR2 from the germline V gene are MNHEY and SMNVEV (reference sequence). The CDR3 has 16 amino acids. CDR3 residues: CASSIGGYELNTEAFF. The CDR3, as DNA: TGTGCCAGCAGCATAGGGGGGTATGAGTTGAACACTGAAGCTTTCTTT.

The CDR3 nucleotides are TGTGCCAGCAGTCGACTAGCGGGGGACTACGAGCAGTACGTC. Encoded protein: CASSRLAGDYEQYV. This chain links TRBV6-2 or TRBV6-3 with TRBJ2-7; 12 nucleotides match TRBD2. Losses at the gene ends were 5 bases for V and 3 bases for J; bases not matched to a gene: 2. This CDR3 comprises 14 residues. Germline V gene data show CDR1 as MNHEY and CDR2 as SVGEGT.

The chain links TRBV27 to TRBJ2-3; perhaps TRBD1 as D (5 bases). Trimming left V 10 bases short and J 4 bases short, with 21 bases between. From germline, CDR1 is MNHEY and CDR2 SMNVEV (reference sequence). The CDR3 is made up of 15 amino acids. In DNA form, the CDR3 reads TGTGCCACCCGATCTAGACCTTTGACAGCAGATACGCAGTATTTT. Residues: CATRSRPLTADTQYF.

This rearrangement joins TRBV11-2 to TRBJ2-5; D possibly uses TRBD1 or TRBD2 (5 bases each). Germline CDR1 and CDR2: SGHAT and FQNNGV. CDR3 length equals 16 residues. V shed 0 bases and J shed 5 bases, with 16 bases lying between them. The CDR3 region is CASSLEGRGARETQYF. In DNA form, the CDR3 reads TGTGCCAGCAGCTTAGAGGGTCGAGGGGCGAGGGAGACCCAGTACTTC.

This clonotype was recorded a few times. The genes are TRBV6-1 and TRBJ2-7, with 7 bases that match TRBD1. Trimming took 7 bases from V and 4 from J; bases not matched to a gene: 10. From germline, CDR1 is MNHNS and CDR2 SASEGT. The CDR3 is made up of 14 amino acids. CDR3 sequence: CASTQTGLLYEQYF. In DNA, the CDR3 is TGTGCCAGCACCCAGACAGGGTTATTGTACGAGCAGTACTTC.

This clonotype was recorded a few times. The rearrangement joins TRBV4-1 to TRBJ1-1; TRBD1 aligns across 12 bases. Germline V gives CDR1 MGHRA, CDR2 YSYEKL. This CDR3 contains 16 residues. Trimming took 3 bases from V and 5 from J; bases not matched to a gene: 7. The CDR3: CASSHRDRGPWTEAFF. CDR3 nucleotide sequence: TGCGCCAGCAGCCACCGGGACAGGGGGCCGTGGACTGAAGCTTTCTTT.

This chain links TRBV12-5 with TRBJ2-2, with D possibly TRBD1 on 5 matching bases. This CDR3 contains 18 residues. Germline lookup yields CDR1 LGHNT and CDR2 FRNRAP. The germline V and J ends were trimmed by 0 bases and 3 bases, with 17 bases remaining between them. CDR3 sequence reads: CASGLVLGKGVDTGELFF. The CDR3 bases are TGTGCTAGTGGTTTGGTACTTGGAAAAGGGGTGGACACCGGGGAGCTGTTTTTT.

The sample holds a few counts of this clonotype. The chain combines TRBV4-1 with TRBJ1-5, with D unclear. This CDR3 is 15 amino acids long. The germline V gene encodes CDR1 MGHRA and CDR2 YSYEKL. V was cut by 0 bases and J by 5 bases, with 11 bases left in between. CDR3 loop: CASSQDSGSYQPQHF. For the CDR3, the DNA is TGCGCCAGCAGCCAAGATAGCGGTTCATATCAGCCCCAGCATTTT.

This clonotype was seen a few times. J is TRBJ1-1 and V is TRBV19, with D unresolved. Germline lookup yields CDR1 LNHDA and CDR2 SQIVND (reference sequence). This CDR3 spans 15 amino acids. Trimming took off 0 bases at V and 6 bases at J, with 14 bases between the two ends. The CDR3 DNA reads TGTGCCAGTAGTATAGACAGCATGGGAGGCGCTGAAGCTTTCTTT. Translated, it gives CASSIDSMGGAEAFF.

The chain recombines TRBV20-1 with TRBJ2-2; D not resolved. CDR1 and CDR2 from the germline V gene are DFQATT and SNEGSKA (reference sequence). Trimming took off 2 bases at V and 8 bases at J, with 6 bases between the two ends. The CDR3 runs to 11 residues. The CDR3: CSARKAGELFF. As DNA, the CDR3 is TGCAGTGCTAGAAAGGCTGGGGAGCTGTTTTTT.

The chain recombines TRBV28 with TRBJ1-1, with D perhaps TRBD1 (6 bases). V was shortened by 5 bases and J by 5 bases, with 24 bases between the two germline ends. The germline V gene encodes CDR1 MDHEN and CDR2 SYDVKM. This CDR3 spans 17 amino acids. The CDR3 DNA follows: TGTGCCAGCAGTCCCTTTGGGGGGCCCCAGTCGAGGACTGAAGCTTTCTTT. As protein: CASSPFGGPQSRTEAFF.

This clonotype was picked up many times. This CDR3 is CASSSLATTYNEQFF. CDR3 DNA: TGTGCCAGCAGCTCCCTAGCGACTACCTACAATGAGCAGTTCTTC. The chain couples TRBV7-6 to TRBJ2-1; TRBD2 is a possible D gene (6 bases). V lost 4 bases, J lost 2 bases, and 12 bases lay in between. Germline CDR1 reads SGHVS; CDR2 reads FNYEAQ. The CDR3 runs 15 residues. Together with reference TRBV7-6 and TRBJ2-1, the CDR3 gives the full variable domain: GAGVSQSPRYKVTKRGQDVALRCDPISGHVSLYWYRQALGQGPEFLTYFNYEAQQDKSGLPNDRFSAERPEGSISTLTIQRTEQRDSAMYRCASSSLATTYNEQFFGPGTRLTVL.

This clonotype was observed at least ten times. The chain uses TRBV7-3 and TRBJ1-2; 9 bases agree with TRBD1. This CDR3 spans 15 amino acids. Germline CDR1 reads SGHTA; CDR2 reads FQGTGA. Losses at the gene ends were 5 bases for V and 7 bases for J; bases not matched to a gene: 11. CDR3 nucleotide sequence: TGTGCCAGCAGCCCTGGACAGGGGTGGGAAGGTGGCTACACCTTC. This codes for CASSPGQGWEGGYTF. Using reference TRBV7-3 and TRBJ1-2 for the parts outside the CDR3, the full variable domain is GAGVSQTPSNKVTEKGKYVELRCDPISGHTALYWYRQSLGQGPEFLIYFQGTGAADDSGLPNDRFFAVRPEGSVSTLKIQRTERGDSAVYLCASSPGQGWEGGYTFGSGTRLTVV.

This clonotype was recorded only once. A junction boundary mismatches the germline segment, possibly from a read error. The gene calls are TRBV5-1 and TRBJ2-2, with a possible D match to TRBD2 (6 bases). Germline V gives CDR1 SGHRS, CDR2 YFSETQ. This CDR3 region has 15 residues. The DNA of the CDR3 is TGCGCCAGCAGCCATAAATGGGGTCATGGCGGGGAGCAGTTTTTT. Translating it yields CASSHKWGHGGEQFF.

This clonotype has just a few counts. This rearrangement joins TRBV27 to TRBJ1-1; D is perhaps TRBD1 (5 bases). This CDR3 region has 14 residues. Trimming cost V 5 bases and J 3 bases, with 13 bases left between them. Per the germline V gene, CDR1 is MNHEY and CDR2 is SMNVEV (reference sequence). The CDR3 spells CASSRRGGDTEAFF. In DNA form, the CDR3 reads TGTGCCAGCAGTCGCCGGGGGGGGGACACTGAAGCTTTCTTT.

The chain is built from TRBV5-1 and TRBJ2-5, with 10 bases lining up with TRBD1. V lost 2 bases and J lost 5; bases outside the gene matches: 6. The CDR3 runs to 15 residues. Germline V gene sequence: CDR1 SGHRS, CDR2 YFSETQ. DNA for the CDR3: TGCGCCAGCAGCTTCTACGGACAGGGGGGGGAGACCCAGTACTTC. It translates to CASSFYGQGGETQYF. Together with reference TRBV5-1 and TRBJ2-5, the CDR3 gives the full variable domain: KAGVTQTPRYLIKTRGQQVTLSCSPISGHRSVSWYQQTPGQGLQFLFEYFSETQRNKGNFPGRFSGRQFSNSRSEMNVSTLELGDSALYLCASSFYGQGGETQYFGPGTRLLVL.

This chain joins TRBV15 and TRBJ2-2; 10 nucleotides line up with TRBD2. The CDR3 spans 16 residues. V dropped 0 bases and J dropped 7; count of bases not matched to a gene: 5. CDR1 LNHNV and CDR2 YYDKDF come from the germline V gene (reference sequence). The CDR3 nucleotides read TGTGCCACCAGCAGAGATATGGGACTAGCGTTCGGGGAGCTGTTTTTT. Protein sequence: CATSRDMGLAFGELFF.

The chain's CDR3 is CASSPGEDEQFF. CDR3 DNA: TGTGCCAGCAGTCCCGGGGAGGATGAGCAGTTCTTC. The gene calls are TRBV7-6 and TRBJ2-1; the D gene is possibly TRBD2 (6 bases). The CDR3 loop spans 12 amino acids. With 6 bases removed from V and 8 bases from J, the gap between germline ends came to 11 bases. Germline CDR1 is SGHVS and CDR2 is FNYEAQ. Looking up the rest from reference TRBV7-6 and TRBJ2-1 gives the full variable domain: GAGVSQSPRYKVTKRGQDVALRCDPISGHVSLYWYRQALGQGPEFLTYFNYEAQQDKSGLPNDRFSAERPEGSISTLTIQRTEQRDSAMYRCASSPGEDEQFFGPGTRLTVL.

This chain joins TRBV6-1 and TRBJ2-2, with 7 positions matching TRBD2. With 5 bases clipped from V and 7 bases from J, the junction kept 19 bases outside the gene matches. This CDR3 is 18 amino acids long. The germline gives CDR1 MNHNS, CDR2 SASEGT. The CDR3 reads CASSPHRLARQYGGELFF. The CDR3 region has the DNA TGTGCCAGCAGTCCCCACCGACTAGCTCGACAGTACGGCGGGGAGCTGTTTTTT.